The 3 T cell receptor beta chains below all came from one sample that was sequenced in a study of Graves' ophthalmopathy and Graves' hyperthyroidism. TCR beta CDR3 amplification used RNA transcripts. First-round RT-PCR relied on HTBI primers, and a second-round multiplex PCR came next. TCRdb reprocessed the multiplex PCR reads with MiXCR, giving one entry per CDR3 protein. Of over a million distinct CDR3 sequences in the sample, approximately 35% were seen once. Material: peripheral blood or thyroid tissue (not recorded which). The receptor source for this set is an adult man with Graves' hyperthyroidism.

V is TRBV2 and J is TRBJ1-5; TRBD1 is a possible D gene (6 bases). V shed 6 bases and J shed 4 bases, with 16 bases lying between them. Germline V CDR1 and CDR2: SNHLY, FYNNEI. CDR3 size: 15 residues. For the CDR3, the DNA is TGTGCCAGCAGCAGTGGTCCAGGGGAGAATCAGCCCCAGCATTTT. It encodes CASSSGPGENQPQHF.

The chain combines TRBV2 with TRBJ1-1; 7 bases fit TRBD1. V lost 6 bases, J lost 3 bases, and 7 bases stayed unmatched. This CDR3 is 14 amino acids long. Per the germline V gene, CDR1 is SNHLY and CDR2 is FYNNEI. Here the CDR3 DNA reads TGTGCCAGCAGCCGGGACAGCCCAGACACTGAAGCTTTCTTT. It translates to CASSRDSPDTEAFF.

At least ten counts were recorded for this clonotype. DNA for the CDR3: TGCAGCGTCGGGGCCCTACAAAGGGGCACTGAAGCTTTCTTT. The encoded protein is CSVGALQRGTEAFF. The chain links TRBV29-1 to TRBJ1-1, with a tentative D call TRBD1 (5 bases). CDR3 size: 14 residues. V was pared by 6 bases and J by 4 bases, with 18 bases between. CDR1 and CDR2 (germline): SQVTM, ANQGSEA. The full variable domain, in which reference TRBV29-1 and TRBJ1-1 provide the parts outside the CDR3, is SAVISQKPSRDICQRGTSLTIQCQVDSQVTMMFWYRQQPGQSLTLIATANQGSEATYESGFVIDKFPISRPNLTFSTLTVSNMSPEDSSIYLCSVGALQRGTEAFFGQGTRLTVV.